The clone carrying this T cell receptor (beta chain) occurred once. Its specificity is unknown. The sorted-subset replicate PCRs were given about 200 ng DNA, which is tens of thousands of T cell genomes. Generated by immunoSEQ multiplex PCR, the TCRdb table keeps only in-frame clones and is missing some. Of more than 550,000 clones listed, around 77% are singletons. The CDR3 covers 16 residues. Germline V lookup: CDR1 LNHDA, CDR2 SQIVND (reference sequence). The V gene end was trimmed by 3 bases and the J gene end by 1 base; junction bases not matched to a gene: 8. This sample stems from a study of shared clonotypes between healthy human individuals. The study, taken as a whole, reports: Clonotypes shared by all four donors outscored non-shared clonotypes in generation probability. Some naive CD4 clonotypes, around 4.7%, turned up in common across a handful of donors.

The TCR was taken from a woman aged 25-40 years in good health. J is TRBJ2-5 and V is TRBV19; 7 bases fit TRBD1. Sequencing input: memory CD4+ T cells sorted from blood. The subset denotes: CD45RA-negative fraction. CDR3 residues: CASSMGTGQIQETQYF. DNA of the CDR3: TGTGCCAGTAGTATGGGAACGGGACAGATCCAAGAGACCCAGTACTTC.